The clone carrying this T cell receptor beta chain has only one observation. Its antigen remains unknown. The data are from a study of shared clonotypes between healthy human individuals. Sequencing used immunoSEQ multiplex PCR; TCRdb keeps in-frame clones, though not all of them. The sample includes a few hundred thousand clones, less than 75% seen only once; the top ten take 10%. Study-level findings and limits: A few donors showed sharing of approximately 5% of naive CD4 clonotypes. As a rule, naive subsets had a larger estimated richness than memory subsets.

Unmatched junction bases numbered 3, after V lost 5 bases and J lost 6 bases. CDR1 is KGHSH and CDR2 is LQKENI in the germline V gene. The CDR3 is made up of 12 amino acids. This sequence originates from a man aged 25 to 40 in good health. The rearrangement uses TRBV18 and TRBJ1-1; 7 nucleotides match TRBD1. Sequencing used memory CD4+ T cells sorted from blood. The subset: CD45RA-negative fraction. Written as DNA, the CDR3 is TGTGCCAGCTCAGGAACAGGGGCTGAAGCTTTCTTT. Translating gives CASSGTGAEAFF.